Below are 7 T cell receptor beta chains sequenced from a single sample in a study of siplizumab effects on memory and regulatory T cells. Generated by immunoSEQ multiplex PCR, the TCRdb table keeps only in-frame clones and is missing some. The table includes about 99,000 clones, more than 85% detected once. Source material: Tregs sorted from blood. The receptors here all came from a human donor in good health.

The chain employs TRBV4-1 and TRBJ2-7, with TRBD2 identical over 7 bases. The CDR3 is made up of 16 amino acids. The V gene end was trimmed by 0 bases and the J gene end by 0 bases; junction bases not matched to a gene: 5. CDR1 is MGHRA and CDR2 is YSYEKL in the germline V gene. CDR3 region: CASSQDGTGGSYEQYF. The CDR3 DNA reads as TGCGCCAGCAGCCAAGATGGGACGGGGGGCTCCTACGAGCAGTACTTC.

This chain uses TRBV21-1 with TRBJ2-4; TRBD2, the table's D call, lacks a check against the DNA. TRBV21-1 is a recognized pseudogene. CDR3 length: 16 amino acids. The CDR3: CASSEGLAGLGGIQYF. DNA of the CDR3: TGTGCCAGCAGCGAAGGACTAGCGGGTCTAGGGGGCATTCAGTACTTC.

This CDR3 reads CATSRGGTGGTQYF. DNA of the CDR3: TGTGCCACCAGCAGAGGTGGAACAGGGGGGACCCAGTACTTC. The V and J genes are TRBV15 and TRBJ2-5; 8 bases line up with TRBD1. V lost 1 base and J lost 7; bases outside the gene matches: 5. The germline V gene encodes CDR1 LNHNV and CDR2 YYDKDF (reference sequence). This CDR3 has 14 amino acids.

V usage is TRBV19 and J usage is TRBJ2-1, with 8 bases aligning to TRBD1. V shed 5 bases, J shed 8 bases, and the junction held 5 bases outside the gene matches. Germline lookup yields CDR1 LNHDA and CDR2 SQIVND (reference sequence). This CDR3 is built from 13 residues. The CDR3 loop reads CASSLGQGDEQFF. Here the CDR3 DNA reads TGTGCCAGTAGTCTCGGACAGGGCGATGAGCAGTTCTTC.

The table lists this clone with a count of one. V usage is TRBV6-1 and J usage is TRBJ2-3, with D perhaps given as TRBD1 or TRBD2 (5 bases each). V was clipped by 10 bases and J by 4 bases, with 15 bases between them. CDR1 and CDR2 (germline): MNHNS, SASEGT. The CDR3 consists of 13 residues. The CDR3 bases are TGTGCCACCGGGACCTCCACTCCAGATACGCAGTATTTT. It specifies CATGTSTPDTQYF.

The chain links TRBV11-3 to TRBJ2-7; possibly TRBD2 for D (5 bases). Germline values: CDR1 SGHNT, CDR2 YENEEA. This CDR3 spans 14 amino acids. V gave up 1 base and J gave up 4 bases, with 11 bases separating them. The CDR3 here is CASSLAGDRYEQYF. CDR3 sequence (DNA): TGTGCCAGCAGCTTAGCCGGGGATAGATACGAGCAGTACTTC.

The rearrangement uses TRBV18 and TRBJ2-7; 7 bases align to TRBD2. The germline CDR1 and CDR2 sequences are KGHSH and LQKENI. Trimming took 2 bases from V and 1 from J; bases not matched to a gene: 11. The CDR3 length is 17 residues. The chain's CDR3 is CASSPTLGGGRSYEQYF. Written as DNA, the CDR3 is TGTGCCAGCTCACCAACACTAGGCGGCGGGAGATCCTACGAGCAGTACTTC.